This T cell receptor (beta chain) comes out of a study of blood T cell repertoires in COVID-19. Across the study: T cells, B-cell-depleted T cells, or PBMCs provided the cDNA or gDNA that served as material.

Original data processing: Scientists estimated how many nucleated cells there were by amplifying reference gene primers. The data were produced by immunoSEQ multiplex PCR, yet TCRdb's version contains in-frame clones alone and is incomplete. V, J and clone size reflect that table, while D and trimming were determined from the DNA. The sample lists some 270,000 clones, around nine tenths occurring once. The CDR3 loop spans 13 amino acids. Trimming removed 3 bases from V and 4 bases from J, with 10 bases in between. CDR1 and CDR2 from the germline V gene are SGHTA and FQGNSA. Recruits, aged roughly 18 to 95 years, lived in 24 US areas. Exposed volunteers were people who met a COVID-19 case within 2 weeks before study entry.

The sequence was obtained from a woman aged 40 to 50 who had been exposed to COVID-19. The rearrangement links TRBV7-2 to TRBJ2-7; D is possibly TRBD2 (5 bases). The sequenced material came from PBMCs or T cells enriched from blood (not recorded which). The CDR3 loop reads CASSFSSQYEQYF. CDR3 DNA sequence: TGTGCCAGCAGCTTCTCTAGCCAGTACGAGCAGTACTTC.